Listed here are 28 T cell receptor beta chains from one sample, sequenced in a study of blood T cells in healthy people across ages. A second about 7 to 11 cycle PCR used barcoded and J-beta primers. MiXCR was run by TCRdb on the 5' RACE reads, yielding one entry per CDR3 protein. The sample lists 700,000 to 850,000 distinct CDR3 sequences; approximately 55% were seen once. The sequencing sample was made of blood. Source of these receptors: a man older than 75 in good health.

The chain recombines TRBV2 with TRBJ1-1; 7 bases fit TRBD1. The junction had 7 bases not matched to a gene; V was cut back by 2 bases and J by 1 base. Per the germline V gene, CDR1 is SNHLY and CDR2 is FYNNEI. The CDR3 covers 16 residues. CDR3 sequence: CASSERGRVGNTEAFF. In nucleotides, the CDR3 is TGTGCCAGCAGTGAAAGGGGGCGGGTTGGGAACACTGAAGCTTTCTTT.

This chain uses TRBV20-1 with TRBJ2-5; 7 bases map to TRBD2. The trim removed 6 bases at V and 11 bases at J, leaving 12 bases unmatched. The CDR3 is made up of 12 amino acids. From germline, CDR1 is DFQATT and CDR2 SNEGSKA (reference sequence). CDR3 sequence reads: CSARTRSSVQYF. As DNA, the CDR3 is TGCAGTGCCAGGACTAGGTCATCAGTGCAGTACTTC.

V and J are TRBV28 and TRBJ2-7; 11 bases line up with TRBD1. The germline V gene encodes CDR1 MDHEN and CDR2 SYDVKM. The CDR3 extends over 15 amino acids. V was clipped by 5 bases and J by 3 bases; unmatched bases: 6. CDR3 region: CASSLGTGGRYEQYF. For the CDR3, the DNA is TGTGCCAGCAGTCTAGGGACAGGGGGGCGCTACGAGCAGTACTTC.

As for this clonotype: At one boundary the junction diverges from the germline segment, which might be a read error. The chain's CDR3 is CSVQEGQVGYGYTF. For the CDR3, the DNA is TGCAGCGTTCAAGAGGGACAGGTTGGCTATGGCTACACCTTC. This sequence joins TRBV29-1 and TRBJ1-2; 8 nucleotides align to TRBD1. The length of the CDR3 is 14 residues. Germline V gives CDR1 SQVTM, CDR2 ANQGSEA.

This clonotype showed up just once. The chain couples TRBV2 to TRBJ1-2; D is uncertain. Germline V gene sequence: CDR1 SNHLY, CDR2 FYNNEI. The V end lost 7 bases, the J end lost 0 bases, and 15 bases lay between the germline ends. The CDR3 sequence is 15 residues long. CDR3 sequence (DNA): TGTGCCAGCACGAGACGGACCCTAGCTAACTATGGCTACACCTTC. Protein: CASTRRTLANYGYTF.

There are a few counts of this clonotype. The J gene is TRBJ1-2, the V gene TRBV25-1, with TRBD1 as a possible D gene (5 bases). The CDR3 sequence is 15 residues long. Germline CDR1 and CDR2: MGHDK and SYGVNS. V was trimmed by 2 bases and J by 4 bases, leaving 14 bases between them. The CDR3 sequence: CASSEVDTGGYGYTF. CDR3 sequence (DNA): TGTGCCAGCAGTGAAGTGGACACCGGGGGCTATGGCTACACCTTC.

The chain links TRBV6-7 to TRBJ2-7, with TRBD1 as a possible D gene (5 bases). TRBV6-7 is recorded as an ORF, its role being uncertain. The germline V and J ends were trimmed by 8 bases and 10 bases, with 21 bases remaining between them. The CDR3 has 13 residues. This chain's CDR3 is CASAQDLKGAQYF. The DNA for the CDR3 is TGTGCCAGCGCGCAGGACCTAAAAGGGGCCCAGTACTTC.

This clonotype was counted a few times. For the CDR3, the DNA is TGTGCCATCAGTGTAGACGGTCCGGGGACCCAGTACTTC. This encodes CAISVDGPGTQYF. The chain couples TRBV10-3 to TRBJ2-5; D gene uncertain. Germline loops: CDR1 ENHRY, CDR2 SYGVKD. The CDR3 consists of 13 residues. The germline V and J ends were trimmed by 4 bases and 7 bases, with 13 bases remaining between them.

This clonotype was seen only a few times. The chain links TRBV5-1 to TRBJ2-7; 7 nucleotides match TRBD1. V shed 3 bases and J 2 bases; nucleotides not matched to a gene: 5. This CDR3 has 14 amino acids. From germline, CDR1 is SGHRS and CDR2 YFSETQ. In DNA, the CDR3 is TGCGCCAGCAGCTCCGTACAGGGGCCCTACGAGCAGTACTTC. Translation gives CASSSVQGPYEQYF.

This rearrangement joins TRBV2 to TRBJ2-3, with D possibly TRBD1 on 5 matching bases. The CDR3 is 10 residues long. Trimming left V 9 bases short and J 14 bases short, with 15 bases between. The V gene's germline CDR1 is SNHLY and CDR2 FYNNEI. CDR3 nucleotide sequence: TGTGCCAGTAAGGACACCCCCGCGTATTTT. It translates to CASKDTPAYF.

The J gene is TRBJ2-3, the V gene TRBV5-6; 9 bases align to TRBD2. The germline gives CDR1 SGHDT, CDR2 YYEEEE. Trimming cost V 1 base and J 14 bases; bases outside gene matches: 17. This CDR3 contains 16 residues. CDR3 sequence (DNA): TGTGCCAGCAGCTTGACTAGCGGGCCGGCGCACAGATACGCGTATTTT. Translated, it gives CASSLTSGPAHRYAYF.

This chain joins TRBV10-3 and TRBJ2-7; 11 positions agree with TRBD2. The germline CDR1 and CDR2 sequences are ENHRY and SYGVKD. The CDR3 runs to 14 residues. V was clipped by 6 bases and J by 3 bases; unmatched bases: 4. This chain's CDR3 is CAISTGTSGYEQYF. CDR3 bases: TGTGCCATCAGCACCGGGACTAGCGGCTACGAGCAGTACTTC.

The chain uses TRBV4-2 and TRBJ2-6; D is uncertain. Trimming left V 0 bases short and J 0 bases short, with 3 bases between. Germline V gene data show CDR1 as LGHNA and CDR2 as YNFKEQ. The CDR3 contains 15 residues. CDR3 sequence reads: CASSQENSGANVLTF. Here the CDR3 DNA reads TGTGCCAGCAGCCAAGAAAACTCTGGGGCCAACGTCCTGACTTTC.

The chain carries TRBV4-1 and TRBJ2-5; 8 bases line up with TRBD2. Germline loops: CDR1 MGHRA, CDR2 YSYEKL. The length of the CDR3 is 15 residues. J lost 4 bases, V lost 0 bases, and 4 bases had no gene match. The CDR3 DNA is TGCGCCAGCAGCCAAGATGGCGGGGGGCGAGAGACCCAGTACTTC. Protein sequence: CASSQDGGGRETQYF.

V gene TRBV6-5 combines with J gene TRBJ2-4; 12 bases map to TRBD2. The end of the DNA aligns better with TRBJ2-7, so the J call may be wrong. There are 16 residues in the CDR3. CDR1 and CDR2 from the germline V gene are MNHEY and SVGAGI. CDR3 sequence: CASSYRTSGTLNEQYF. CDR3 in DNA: TGTGCCAGCAGTTATAGGACTAGCGGGACGCTCAACGAGCAGTACTTC.

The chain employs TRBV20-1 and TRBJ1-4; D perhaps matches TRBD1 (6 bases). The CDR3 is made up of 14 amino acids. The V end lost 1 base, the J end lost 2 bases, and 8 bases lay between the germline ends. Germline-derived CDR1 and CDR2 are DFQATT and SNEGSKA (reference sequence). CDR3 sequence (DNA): TGCAGTGCTAGAGGTACAGGGACTAATGAAAAACTGTTTTTT. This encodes CSARGTGTNEKLFF.

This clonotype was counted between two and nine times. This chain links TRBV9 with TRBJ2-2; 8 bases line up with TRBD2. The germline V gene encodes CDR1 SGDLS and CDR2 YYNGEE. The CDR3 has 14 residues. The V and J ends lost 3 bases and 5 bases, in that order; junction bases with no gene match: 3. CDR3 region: CASSASGQTGELFF. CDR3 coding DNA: TGTGCCAGCAGCGCTAGCGGGCAGACCGGGGAGCTGTTTTTT.

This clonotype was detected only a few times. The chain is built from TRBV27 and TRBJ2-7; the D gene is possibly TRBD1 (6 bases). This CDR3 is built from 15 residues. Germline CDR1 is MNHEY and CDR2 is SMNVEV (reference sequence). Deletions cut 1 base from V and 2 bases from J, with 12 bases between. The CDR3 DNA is TGTGCCAGCAGTTTATATCTGGGGGCCGCCTACGAGCAGTACTTC. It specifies CASSLYLGAAYEQYF.

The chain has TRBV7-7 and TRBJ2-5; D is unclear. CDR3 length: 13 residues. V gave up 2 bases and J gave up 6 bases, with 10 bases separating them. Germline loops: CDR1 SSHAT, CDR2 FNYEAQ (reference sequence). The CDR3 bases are TGTGCCAGCAGCTTACTATCCAGGCAGACCCAGTACTTC. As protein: CASSLLSRQTQYF.

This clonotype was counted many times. The CDR3 DNA reads as TGTGCCAGCAGCTTGGACTTTTACTCCTACGAGCAGTACTTC. Its translation is CASSLDFYSYEQYF. This chain joins TRBV7-2 and TRBJ2-7; tentatively, D is TRBD2 (5 bases). This CDR3 contains 14 residues. Per germline, CDR1 SGHTA and CDR2 FQGNSA. The ends were cut back, 3 bases at V and 0 bases at J, with 9 bases in the middle. The entire variable domain, with the rest obtained from reference TRBV7-2 and TRBJ2-7, is as follows: GAGVSQSPSNKVTEKGKDVELRCDPISGHTALYWYRQSLGQGLEFLIYFQGNSAPDKSGLPSDRFSAERTGGSVSTLTIQRTQQEDSAVYLCASSLDFYSYEQYFGPGTRLTVT.

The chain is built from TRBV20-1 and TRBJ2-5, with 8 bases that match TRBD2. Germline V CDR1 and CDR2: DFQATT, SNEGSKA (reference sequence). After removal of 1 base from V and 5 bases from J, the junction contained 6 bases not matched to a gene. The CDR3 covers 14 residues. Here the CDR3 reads CSARAGGTRETQYF. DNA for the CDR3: TGCAGTGCTAGAGCGGGGGGGACCCGGGAGACCCAGTACTTC.

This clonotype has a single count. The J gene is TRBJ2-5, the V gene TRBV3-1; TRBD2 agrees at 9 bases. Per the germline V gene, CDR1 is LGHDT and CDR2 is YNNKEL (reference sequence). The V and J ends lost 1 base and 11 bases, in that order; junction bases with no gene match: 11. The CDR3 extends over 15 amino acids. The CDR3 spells CASSQGAGGLVKQYF. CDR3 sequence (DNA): TGTGCCAGCAGCCAAGGAGCGGGAGGACTAGTAAAGCAGTACTTC.

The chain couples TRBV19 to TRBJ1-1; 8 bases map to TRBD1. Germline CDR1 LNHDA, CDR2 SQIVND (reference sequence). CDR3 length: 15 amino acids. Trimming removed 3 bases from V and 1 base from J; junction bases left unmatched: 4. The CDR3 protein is CASSILGQGNTEAFF. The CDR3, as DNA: TGTGCCAGTAGTATTTTAGGACAGGGGAACACTGAAGCTTTCTTT.

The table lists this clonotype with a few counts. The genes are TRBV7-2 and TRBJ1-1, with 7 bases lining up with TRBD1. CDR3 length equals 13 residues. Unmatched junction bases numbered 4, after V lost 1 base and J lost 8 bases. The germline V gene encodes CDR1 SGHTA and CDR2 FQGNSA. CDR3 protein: CASSLEGTEEAFF. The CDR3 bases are TGTGCCAGCAGCTTAGAAGGGACAGAAGAAGCTTTCTTT. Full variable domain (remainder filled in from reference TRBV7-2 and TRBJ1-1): GAGVSQSPSNKVTEKGKDVELRCDPISGHTALYWYRQSLGQGLEFLIYFQGNSAPDKSGLPSDRFSAERTGGSVSTLTIQRTQQEDSAVYLCASSLEGTEEAFFGQGTRLTVV.

This CDR3 reads CASSSAGAGELFF. The CDR3 DNA follows: TGTGCCAGCAGTTCGGCGGGAGCCGGGGAGCTGTTTTTT. The J gene is TRBJ2-2, the V gene TRBV27; 7 nucleotides align to TRBD2. Germline CDR1 is MNHEY and CDR2 is SMNVEV (reference sequence). This CDR3 contains 13 residues. Losses at the gene ends were 4 bases for V and 6 bases for J; bases not matched to a gene: 2.

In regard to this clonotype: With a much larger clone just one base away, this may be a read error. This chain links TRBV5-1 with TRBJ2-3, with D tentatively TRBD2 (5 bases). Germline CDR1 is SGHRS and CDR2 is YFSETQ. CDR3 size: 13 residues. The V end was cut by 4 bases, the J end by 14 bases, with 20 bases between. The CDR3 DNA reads TGCGCCAGCAGCCAGGAGGACGGCAGAGACGCGTATTTT. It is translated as CASSQEDGRDAYF.

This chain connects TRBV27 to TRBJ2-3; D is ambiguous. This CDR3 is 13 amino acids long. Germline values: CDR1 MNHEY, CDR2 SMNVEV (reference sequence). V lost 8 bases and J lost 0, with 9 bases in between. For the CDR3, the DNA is TGTGCCAGCGCCGAGGATAGCACAGATACGCAGTATTTT. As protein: CASAEDSTDTQYF.

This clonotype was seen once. CDR3 sequence (DNA): TGTGCCAGCTCACCAGCGGTCCTCAGTAACCAAGAGACCCAGTACTTC. It is translated as CASSPAVLSNQETQYF. The genes are TRBV18 and TRBJ2-5; D is undetermined. Germline-derived CDR1 and CDR2 are KGHSH and LQKENI. CDR3 size: 16 residues. The germline V and J ends were trimmed by 2 bases and 0 bases, with 13 bases remaining between them.